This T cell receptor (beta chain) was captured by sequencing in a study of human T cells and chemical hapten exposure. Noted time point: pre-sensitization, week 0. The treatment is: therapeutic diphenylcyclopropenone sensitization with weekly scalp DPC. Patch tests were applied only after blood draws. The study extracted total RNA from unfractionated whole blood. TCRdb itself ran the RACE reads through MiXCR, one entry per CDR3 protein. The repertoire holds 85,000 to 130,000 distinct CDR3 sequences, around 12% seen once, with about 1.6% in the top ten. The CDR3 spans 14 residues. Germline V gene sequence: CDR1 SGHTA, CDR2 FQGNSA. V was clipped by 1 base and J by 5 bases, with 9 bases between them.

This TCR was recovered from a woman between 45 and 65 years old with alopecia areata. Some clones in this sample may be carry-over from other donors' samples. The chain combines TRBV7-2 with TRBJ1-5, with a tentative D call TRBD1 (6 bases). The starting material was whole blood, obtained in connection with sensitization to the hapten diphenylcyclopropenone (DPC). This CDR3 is CASSLGQGYQPQHF. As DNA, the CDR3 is TGTGCCAGCAGCTTAGGCCAGGGGTATCAGCCCCAGCATTTT.